This record covers a single TCR beta chain. These data come from a study of blood T cell repertoires in COVID-19. Cohort placement rested on clinical history that participants reported themselves. The protocol was immunoSEQ multiplex PCR, while the TCRdb copy is restricted to in-frame clones and leaves out a portion. The sample includes approximately 200,000 clones, roughly 86% seen only once; the top ten take about a tenth. The receptor was derived from a man between 18 and 35 years old with acute COVID-19. Sequences were obtained from PBMCs or T cells enriched from blood (not recorded which).

For the CDR3, the DNA is TGTGCCAGCAGCTTAGGCGGACAGTCCTACGAGCAGTACTTC. As protein: CASSLGGQSYEQYF. The gene calls are TRBV13 and TRBJ2-7, with TRBD1 as a possible D gene (6 bases). The CDR3 has 14 residues. V was pared by 0 bases and J by 1 base, with 7 bases between. Germline assignment: CDR1 PRHDT and CDR2 FYEKMQ (reference sequence).